This entry describes one T cell receptor (beta chain). This record comes from a study of blood T cell repertoires in COVID-19. Whole-study context: Samples representing acute and convalescent COVID-19 were sourced from the United States, Italy and Spain. The cDNA or gDNA used as material had been derived from T cells, B-cell-depleted T cells, or PBMCs.

CDR1 and CDR2 (germline): LNHDA, SQIVND (reference sequence). Trimming took 6 bases from V and 6 from J, leaving 23 bases between them. This CDR3 spans 17 amino acids. Original handling: How many nucleated cells were present was estimated from reference gene primer amplification. TCRdb's table, derived via immunoSEQ multiplex PCR, lists solely in-frame clones and lacks some. V, J and clone size reflect that table, while D and trimming were determined from the DNA. The sample contains 110,000 to 150,000 clones, over 75% of which appear only once. V gene TRBV19 combines with J gene TRBJ2-2, with D perhaps matching TRBD2 (6 bases). Sequenced material: peripheral blood. This sequence originates from a man aged 70-80 years with acute or convalescent COVID-19. The CDR3 DNA follows: TGTGCCAGTAGGACCGGCGCCGGGACTGGGGAGTCCGGGGAGCTGTTTTTT. Translated: CASRTGAGTGESGELFF. Full variable domain (remainder filled in from reference TRBV19 and TRBJ2-2): DGGITQSPKYLFRKEGQNVTLSCEQNLNHDAMYWYRQDPGQGLRLIYYSQIVNDFQKGDIAEGYSVSREKKESFPLTVTSAQKNPTAFYLCASRTGAGTGESGELFFGEGSRLTVL.